The 14 T cell receptor beta chains reported below all come from one sample, sequenced in a study of blood T cell repertoires in COVID-19 (TCRdb year 2020). Library preparation was by the immunoSEQ multiplex PCR assay. TCRdb re-hosts the immuneACCESS table, in-frame sequences only. Its copies lack some clones; in the studies checked, an unresolved V gene accounts for under half of them, and the cause for the rest is not known. In all, the sample holds 150,000 to 180,000 clones, and roughly 78% of those were seen once. Around 1.7% of the sample belongs to the ten largest clones. Source material: peripheral blood. These receptors were obtained from a man of 80 years or more with acute or convalescent COVID-19.

In this sample, this clone turned up a few times. This chain links TRBV7-2 with TRBJ1-2; D perhaps matches TRBD1 (6 bases). V lost 5 bases and J lost 5, with 18 bases in between. The CDR3 has 15 amino acids. CDR1 is SGHTA and CDR2 is FQGNSA in the germline V gene. The CDR3 DNA sequence: TGTGCCAGCAGCCTGACGTTGGGGGCTCAATATGGCTACACCTTC. Translating gives CASSLTLGAQYGYTF.

The CDR3: CASKSGLSGANVLTF. The DNA of the CDR3 is TGTGCCAGCAAGTCCGGTCTCTCTGGGGCCAACGTCCTGACTTTC. The chain has TRBV6-5 and TRBJ2-6, with D hard to call. V was trimmed by 7 bases and J by 0 bases, leaving 10 bases between them. CDR3 length: 15 residues. CDR1 and CDR2 (germline): MNHEY, SVGAGI.

The table lists this clone with a count of one. The V call is TRBV28, the J call TRBJ1-6; TRBD1 is a possible D gene (5 bases). Germline loops: CDR1 MDHEN, CDR2 SYDVKM. Between the trimmed V and J ends, which lost 8 bases and 4 bases, there was a span of 21 bases. The CDR3 length is 17 residues. The CDR3 reads CASGVGAAGGYNSPLHF. As DNA, the CDR3 is TGTGCCAGCGGGGTGGGAGCCGCCGGGGGGTATAATTCACCCCTCCACTTT.

The V call is TRBV19, the J call TRBJ1-3, with D hard to call. The germline V and J ends were trimmed by 7 bases and 0 bases, with 10 bases remaining between them. The CDR3 contains 14 residues. Germline CDR1 reads LNHDA; CDR2 reads SQIVND (reference sequence). CDR3 region: CASNPSNSGNTIYF. CDR3 nucleotide sequence: TGTGCCAGTAACCCGTCTAACTCTGGAAACACCATATATTTT.

The chain carries TRBV12-5 and TRBJ2-1; TRBD1 matches at 9 bases. Germline CDR1 and CDR2: LGHNT and FRNRAP. This CDR3 is 15 amino acids long. With V trimmed by 7 bases and J by 1 base, 5 bases remained unmatched. The CDR3 bases are TGTGCTAGTGCCCGGACAGGGGCGTCCTACAATGAGCAGTTCTTC. Amino acid sequence: CASARTGASYNEQFF.

The chain joins TRBV7-8 to TRBJ1-1; possibly TRBD1 for D (5 bases). Trimming removed 4 bases at V and 5 bases at J, with 11 bases between. Germline CDR1 SGHVS, CDR2 FQNEAQ. This CDR3 has 13 amino acids. In DNA, the CDR3 is TGTGCCAGCAGCTATACCGGGGGGACTGAAGCTTTCTTT. As protein: CASSYTGGTEAFF.

This chain uses TRBV24-1 with TRBJ1-1; D is uncertain. The V end was cut by 4 bases, the J end by 7 bases, with 15 bases between. The germline CDR1 and CDR2 sequences are KGHDR and SFDVKD. This CDR3 contains 14 residues. In nucleotides, the CDR3 is TGTGCCACCAGTGACAATGACGGGAACCGTGAAGCTTTCTTT. Protein product: CATSDNDGNREAFF.

The V and J genes are TRBV27 and TRBJ2-3, with TRBD2 matching 10 bases. CDR1 is MNHEY, CDR2 SMNVEV, per germline (reference sequence). This CDR3 region has 18 residues. The V segment lost 2 bases and the J segment 8 bases; nucleotides outside the gene matches: 16. The CDR3 loop reads CASSLTPAGAGGHSTQYF. CDR3 bases: TGTGCCAGCAGTTTAACCCCCGCCGGAGCGGGGGGGCACTCTACGCAGTATTTT.

V gene TRBV2 combines with J gene TRBJ2-5; possible D gene TRBD2, 6 bases. V lost 8 bases to trimming and J lost 5 bases, with 15 bases between them. Germline CDR1 reads SNHLY; CDR2 reads FYNNEI. The CDR3 contains 13 residues. DNA of the CDR3: TGTGCCAGCTATAGCGGACGTGGGGAGACCCAGTACTTC. It translates to CASYSGRGETQYF.

The chain links TRBV18 to TRBJ2-5, with 8 bases fitting TRBD1. The J segment lost 2 bases and the V segment lost 1 base, leaving 9 bases of the junction unmatched. The germline V gene encodes CDR1 KGHSH and CDR2 LQKENI. The CDR3 runs 17 residues. The CDR3 DNA is TGTGCCAGCTCACCACGGTCGGGTAACAGGGGGCAAGAGACCCAGTACTTC. This gives the protein CASSPRSGNRGQETQYF.

CDR3 protein: CASRGVRGGETQYF. CDR3 sequence (DNA): TGTGCCAGCCGAGGAGTGCGGGGAGGGGAGACCCAGTACTTC. The chain employs TRBV2 and TRBJ2-5, with 7 nucleotides matching TRBD2. Losses at the gene ends were 8 bases for V and 5 bases for J; bases not matched to a gene: 11. The germline V gene has CDR1 SNHLY and CDR2 FYNNEI. The CDR3 covers 14 residues.

The chain joins TRBV18 to TRBJ1-1; no firm D call. The CDR3 loop spans 13 amino acids. Trimming pared 6 bases from V and 5 bases from J, leaving 13 bases between. Per germline, CDR1 KGHSH and CDR2 LQKENI. CDR3 region: CASSFGDGTEAFF. The CDR3 DNA sequence: TGTGCCAGCTCGTTCGGGGATGGGACTGAAGCTTTCTTT.

The genes are TRBV5-1 and TRBJ2-1, with D perhaps matching TRBD1 (6 bases). CDR1 and CDR2 from the germline V gene are SGHRS and YFSETQ. V was trimmed by 0 bases and J by 4 bases, leaving 8 bases between them. There are 14 residues in the CDR3. CDR3 in DNA: TGCGCCAGCAGCTTGGGACAGGAGTACAATGAGCAGTTCTTC. It encodes CASSLGQEYNEQFF.

The chain employs TRBV7-9 and TRBJ1-1; possibly TRBD1 for D (6 bases). Per germline, CDR1 SEHNR and CDR2 FQNEAQ (reference sequence). V shed 1 base and J shed 11 bases, with 11 bases lying between them. The CDR3 spans 12 residues. The CDR3 coding sequence is TGTGCCAGCAGCTTAGGGGACACCCCGGCTTTCTTT. This translates into CASSLGDTPAFF.